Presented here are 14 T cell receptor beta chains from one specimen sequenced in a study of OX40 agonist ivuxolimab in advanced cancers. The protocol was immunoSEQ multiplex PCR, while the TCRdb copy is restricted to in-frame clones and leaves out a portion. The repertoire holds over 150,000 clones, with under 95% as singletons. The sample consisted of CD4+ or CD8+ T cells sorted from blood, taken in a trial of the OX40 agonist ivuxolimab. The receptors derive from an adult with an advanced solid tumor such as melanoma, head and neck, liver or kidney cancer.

The CDR3 reads CASSLAQGQDTQYF. The CDR3 coding sequence is TGTGCCAGCAGCTTGGCACAGGGGCAAGATACGCAGTATTTT. The gene calls are TRBV7-9 and TRBJ2-3; TRBD1 agrees at 7 bases. CDR3 size: 14 residues. V lost 3 bases, J lost 5 bases, and 5 bases stayed unmatched. Germline lookup yields CDR1 SEHNR and CDR2 FQNEAQ (reference sequence).

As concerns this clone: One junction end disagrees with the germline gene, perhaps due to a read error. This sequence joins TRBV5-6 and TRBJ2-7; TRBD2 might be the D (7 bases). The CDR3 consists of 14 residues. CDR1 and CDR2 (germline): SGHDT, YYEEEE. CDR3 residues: CASSLSAGVQGGIF. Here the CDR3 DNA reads TGTGCCAGCAGCTTATCCGCCGGGGTACAGGGAGGGATCTTC.

This CDR3 reads CASSRLAVKYF. In DNA, the CDR3 is TGTGCCAGCAGTCGCCTAGCGGTAAAGTACTTC. The V gene is TRBV6-5, the J gene TRBJ2-7, with 7 bases lining up with TRBD2. This CDR3 is 11 amino acids long. CDR1 is MNHEY, CDR2 SVGAGI, per germline. With V trimmed by 5 bases and J by 11 bases, 6 bases remained unmatched.

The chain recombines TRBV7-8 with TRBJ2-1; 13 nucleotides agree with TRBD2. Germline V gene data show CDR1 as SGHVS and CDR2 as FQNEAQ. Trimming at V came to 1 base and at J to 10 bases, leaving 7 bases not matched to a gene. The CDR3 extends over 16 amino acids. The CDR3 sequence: CASSLDQGGLAGEQFF. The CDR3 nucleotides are TGTGCCAGCAGCTTAGATCAGGGGGGACTAGCGGGAGAGCAGTTCTTC. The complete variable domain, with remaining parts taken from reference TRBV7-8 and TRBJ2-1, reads GAGVSQSPRYKVAKRGQDVALRCDPISGHVSLFWYQQALGQGPEFLTYFQNEAQLDKSGLPSDRFFAERPEGSVSTLKIQRTQQEDSAVYLCASSLDQGGLAGEQFFGPGTRLTVL.

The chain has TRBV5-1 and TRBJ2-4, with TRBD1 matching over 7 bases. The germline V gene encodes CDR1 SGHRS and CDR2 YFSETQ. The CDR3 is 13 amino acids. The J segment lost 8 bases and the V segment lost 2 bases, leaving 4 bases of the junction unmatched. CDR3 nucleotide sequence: TGCGCCAGCAGCTTCGGGACAGAGGACATTCAGTACTTC. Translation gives CASSFGTEDIQYF.

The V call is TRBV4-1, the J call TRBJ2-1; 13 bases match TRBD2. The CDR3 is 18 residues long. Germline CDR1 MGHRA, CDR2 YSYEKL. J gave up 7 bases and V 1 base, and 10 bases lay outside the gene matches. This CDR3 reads CASSQGRLAGGPMNEQFF. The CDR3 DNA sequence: TGCGCCAGCAGCCAAGGCCGACTAGCGGGGGGCCCTATGAATGAGCAGTTCTTC.

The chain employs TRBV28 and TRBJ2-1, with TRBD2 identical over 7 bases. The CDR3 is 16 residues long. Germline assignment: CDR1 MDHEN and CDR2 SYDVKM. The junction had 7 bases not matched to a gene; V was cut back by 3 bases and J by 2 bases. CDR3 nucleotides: TGTGCCAGCAGTTTCCCACTAGCGACCACCTACAATGAGCAGTTCTTC. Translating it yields CASSFPLATTYNEQFF.

In nucleotides, the CDR3 is TGCGCCAGCAGTCACCGCCCGGGACAGGCTACGACCTACGAGCAGTACTTC. It specifies CASSHRPGQATTYEQYF. This rearrangement joins TRBV23-1 to TRBJ2-5, with TRBD1 matching over 8 bases. Matching the DNA end better, TRBJ2-7 makes the J call doubtful. TRBV23-1 is reported as an ORF; its role is uncertain. The CDR3 contains 17 residues.

CDR3 sequence reads: CSVGGQSSYNEQFF. The CDR3 DNA reads as TGCAGCGTCGGAGGACAGAGCTCCTACAATGAGCAGTTCTTC. The chain couples TRBV29-1 to TRBJ2-1; a possible D gene is TRBD1 (6 bases). CDR1 SQVTM and CDR2 ANQGSEA come from the germline V gene. CDR3 length equals 14 residues. V shed 6 bases and J shed 0 bases, with 12 bases lying between them.

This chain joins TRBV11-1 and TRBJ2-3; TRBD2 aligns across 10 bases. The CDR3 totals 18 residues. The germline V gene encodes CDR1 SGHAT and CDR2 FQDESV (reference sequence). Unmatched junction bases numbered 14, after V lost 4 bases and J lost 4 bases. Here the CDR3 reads CASSSRPPLAGDADTQYF. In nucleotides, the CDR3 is TGTGCCAGCAGCTCTAGGCCCCCCCTAGCGGGAGACGCAGATACGCAGTATTTT.

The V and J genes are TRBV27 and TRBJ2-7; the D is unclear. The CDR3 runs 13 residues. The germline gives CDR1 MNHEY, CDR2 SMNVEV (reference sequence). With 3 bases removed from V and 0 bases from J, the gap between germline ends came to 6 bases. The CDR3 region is CASSFLSSYEQYF. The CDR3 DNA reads TGTGCCAGCAGTTTCTTGAGCTCCTACGAGCAGTACTTC.

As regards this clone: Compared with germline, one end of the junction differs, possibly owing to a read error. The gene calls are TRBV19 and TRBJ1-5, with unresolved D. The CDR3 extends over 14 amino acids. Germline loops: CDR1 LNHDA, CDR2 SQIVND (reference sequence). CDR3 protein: CASSRDIFNQLQHF. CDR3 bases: TGTGCCAGTAGTAGAGACATCTTCAATCAGCTCCAGCATTTT.

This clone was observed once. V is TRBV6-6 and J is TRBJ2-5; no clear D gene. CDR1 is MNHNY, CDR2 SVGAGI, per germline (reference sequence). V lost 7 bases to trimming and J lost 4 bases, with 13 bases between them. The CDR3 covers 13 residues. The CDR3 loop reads CASNTRVGETQYF. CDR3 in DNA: TGTGCCAGCAACACACGGGTCGGAGAGACCCAGTACTTC.

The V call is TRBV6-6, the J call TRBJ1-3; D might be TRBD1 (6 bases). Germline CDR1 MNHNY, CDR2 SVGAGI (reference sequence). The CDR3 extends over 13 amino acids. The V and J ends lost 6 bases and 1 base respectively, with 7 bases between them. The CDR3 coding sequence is TGTGCCAGCAGACAGGGTTCTGGAAACACCATATATTTT. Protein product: CASRQGSGNTIYF.